The T cell receptor beta chain under discussion was sequenced for a study of T cell repertoires in cytomegalovirus infection. This CDR3 has 14 residues. J lost 0 bases, V lost 8 bases, and 3 bases had no gene match. Via MiXCR, TCRdb re-called the reads, giving one row per CDR3 protein. This table holds tens of thousands of distinct CDR3 sequences, 20% to 25% found once. For this clonotype: Its matching antigen is unknown.

The receptor was derived from a human donor in good health (CMV status not recorded). Some clones in this sample may be carry-over from other donors' samples. J is TRBJ2-1 and V is TRBV12-3 or TRBV12-4; 8 bases agree with TRBD2. The material sequenced was CD8+ T cells from cultured PBMCs, taken from culture after CMV antigen stimulation. The CDR3 protein is CASATSGSYNEQFF. Written as DNA, the CDR3 is TGTGCCAGCGCCACTAGCGGCTCCTACAATGAGCAGTTCTTC.